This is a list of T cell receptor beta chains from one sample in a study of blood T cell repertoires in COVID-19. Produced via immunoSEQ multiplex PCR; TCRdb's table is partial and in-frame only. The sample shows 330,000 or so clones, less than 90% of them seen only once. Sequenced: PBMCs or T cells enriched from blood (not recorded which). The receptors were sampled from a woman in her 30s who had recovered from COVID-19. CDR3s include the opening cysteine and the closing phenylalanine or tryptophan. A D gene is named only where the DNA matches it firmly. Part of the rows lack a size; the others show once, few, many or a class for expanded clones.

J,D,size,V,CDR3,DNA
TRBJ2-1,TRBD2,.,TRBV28,CASRPPLAGVYNEQFF,TGTGCCAGCAGACCCCCCCTAGCGGGGGTCTACAATGAGCAGTTCTTC
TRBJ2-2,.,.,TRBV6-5,CASARNTGELFF,TGTGCCAGCGCGAGGAACACCGGGGAGCTGTTTTTT
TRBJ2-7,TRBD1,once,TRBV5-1,CASSSGQGSYEQYF,TGCGCCAGCAGCTCGGGACAGGGGAGTTACGAGCAGTACTTC
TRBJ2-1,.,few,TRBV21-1,CASSPKAGNEQFF,TGTGCCAGCAGCCCTAAAGCGGGTAATGAGCAGTTCTTC
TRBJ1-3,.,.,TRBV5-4,CASSLGSGSGNTIYF,TGTGCCAGCAGCTTGGGATCAGGATCGGGAAACACCATATATTTT
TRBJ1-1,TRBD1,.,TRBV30,CAWSTTGLNTEAFF,TGTGCCTGGAGTACGACAGGGTTGAACACTGAAGCTTTCTTT
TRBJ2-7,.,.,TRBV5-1,CASRYDSYEQYF,TGCGCCAGCAGATACGACAGCTACGAGCAGTACTTC
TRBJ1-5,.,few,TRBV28,CASSGWGPVEPQHF,TGTGCCAGCAGTGGCTGGGGCCCCGTGGAGCCCCAGCATTTT
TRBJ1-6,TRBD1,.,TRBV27,CASSSTGGLHF,TGTGCCAGCAGTTCCACAGGGGGCCTCCACTTT
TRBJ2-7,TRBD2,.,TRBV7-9,CASSFTLAGVTYEQYF,TGTGCCAGCAGCTTTACACTAGCGGGAGTAACCTACGAGCAGTACTTC
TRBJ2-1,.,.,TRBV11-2,CASTRDYNEQFF,TGTGCCAGTACCCGGGACTACAATGAGCAGTTCTTC
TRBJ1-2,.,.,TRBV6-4,CASRNRTGSSYGYTF,TGTGCCAGCAGGAACCGAACAGGGAGTAGCTATGGCTACACCTTC
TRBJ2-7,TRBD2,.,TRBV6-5,CASRSSGEAYEQYF,TGTGCCAGCAGGAGTAGCGGGGAGGCCTACGAGCAGTACTTC
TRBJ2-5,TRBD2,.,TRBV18,CASSPLEEAGSLAGQETQYF,TGTGCCAGCTCACCACTCGAAGAAGCGGGGTCCCTAGCGGGTCAAGAGACCCAGTACTTC
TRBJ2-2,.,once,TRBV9,CASSVGLEGGDTGELFF,TGTGCCAGCAGCGTAGGTCTGGAGGGCGGGGACACCGGGGAGCTGTTTTTT
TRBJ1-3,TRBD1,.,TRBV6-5,CASSPDRYSGNTIYF,TGTGCCAGCAGTCCGGACAGGTACTCTGGAAACACCATATATTTT
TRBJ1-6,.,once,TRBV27,CASSPIGLFSYNSPLHF,TGTGCCAGCAGTCCCATCGGGTTATTCTCCTATAATTCACCCCTCCACTTT
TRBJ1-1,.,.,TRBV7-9,CASSSPSQVNTEAFF,TGTGCCAGCAGCTCCCCCTCACAGGTGAACACTGAAGCTTTCTTT
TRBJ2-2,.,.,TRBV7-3,CASSLMWGPGTGELFF,TGTGCCAGCAGCTTAATGTGGGGGCCGGGCACCGGGGAGCTGTTTTTT
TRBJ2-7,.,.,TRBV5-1,CASSSRIPGSLSRLSYEQYF,TGCGCCAGCAGCTCACGTATTCCGGGATCCCTTAGCCGATTATCCTACGAGCAGTACTTC
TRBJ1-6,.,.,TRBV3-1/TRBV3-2,CASSQVTRGAPLHF,TGTGCCAGCAGCCAAGTAACCAGGGGCGCACCCCTCCACTTT
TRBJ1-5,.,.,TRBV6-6,CASSYQGTQHF,TGTGCCAGCAGTTACCAGGGTACCCAGCATTTT
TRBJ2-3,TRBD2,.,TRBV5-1,CASSFGSGAGSTDTQYF,TGCGCCAGCAGCTTCGGCTCCGGAGCGGGAAGCACAGATACGCAGTATTTT
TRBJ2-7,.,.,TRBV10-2,CASSYDRNPYEQYF,TGCGCCAGCAGCTACGACAGGAACCCCTACGAGCAGTACTTC
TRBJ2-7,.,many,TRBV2,CAVMRWDSGSEQYF,TGTGCGGTGATGCGGTGGGACTCAGGATCCGAGCAGTACTTC
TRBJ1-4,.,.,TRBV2,CASSEITGEKLFF,TGTGCCAGCAGTGAGATAACAGGGGAAAAACTGTTTTTT
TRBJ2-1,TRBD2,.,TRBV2,CASSEAWGGSYNEQFF,TGTGCCAGCAGTGAAGCTTGGGGGGGGTCCTACAATGAGCAGTTCTTC
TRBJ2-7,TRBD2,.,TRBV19,CASSPTGTSYEQYF,TGTGCCAGTAGTCCCACTGGGACTAGCTACGAGCAGTACTTC
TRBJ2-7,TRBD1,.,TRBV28,CASSLRQGSYEQYF,TGTGCCAGCAGCCTGAGACAGGGCTCCTACGAGCAGTACTTC
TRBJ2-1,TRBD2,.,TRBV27,CASSPGTRGRGEQFF,TGTGCCAGCAGTCCCGGGACTAGGGGGAGGGGTGAGCAGTTCTTC
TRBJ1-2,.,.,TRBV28,CASSGAVYGYTF,TGTGCCAGCAGTGGGGCGGTCTATGGCTACACCTTC
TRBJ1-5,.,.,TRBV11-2,CASSQNRVSNQPQHF,TGTGCCAGCAGCCAAAACAGAGTCAGCAATCAGCCCCAGCATTTT
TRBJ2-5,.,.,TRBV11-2,CASKLAGSRETQYF,TGTGCCAGCAAACTGGCGGGAAGTCGGGAGACCCAGTACTTC
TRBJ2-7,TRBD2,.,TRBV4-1,CASSQRTGTRMDEQYF,TGCGCCAGCAGCCAAAGGACCGGGACTAGAATGGACGAGCAGTACTTC
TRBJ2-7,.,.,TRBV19,CASSSRDKYEQYF,TGTGCCAGTAGTTCCAGGGACAAGTACGAGCAGTACTTC
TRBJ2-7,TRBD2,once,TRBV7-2,CASSPTPGLALYEQYF,TGTGCCAGCAGCCCTACCCCGGGACTAGCCCTCTACGAGCAGTACTTC
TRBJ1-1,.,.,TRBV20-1,CSAPSREAFF,TGCAGTGCTCCTTCTAGGGAAGCTTTCTTT
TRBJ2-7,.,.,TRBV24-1,CATSDLRGDWEQYF,TGTGCCACCAGTGATTTGAGAGGGGACTGGGAGCAGTACTTC
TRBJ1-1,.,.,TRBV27,CASSSRQNTEAFF,TGTGCCAGCAGTTCCCGACAGAACACTGAAGCTTTCTTT
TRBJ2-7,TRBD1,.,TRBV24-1,CATSDSGQEYEQYF,TGTGCCACCAGTGATTCGGGACAGGAATACGAGCAGTACTTC
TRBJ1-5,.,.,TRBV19,CASSRGGYGNQPQHF,TGTGCCAGTAGTAGGGGAGGGTATGGCAATCAGCCCCAGCATTTT
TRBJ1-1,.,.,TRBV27,CASSLSPGGNTEAFF,TGTGCCAGCAGTTTATCCCCAGGAGGTAACACTGAAGCTTTCTTT
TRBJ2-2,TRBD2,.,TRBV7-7,CASSLASGVNTGELFF,TGTGCTAGCAGCCTGGCTAGCGGGGTCAACACCGGGGAGCTGTTTTTT
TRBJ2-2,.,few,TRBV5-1,CASTLRGLAGTGELFF,TGCGCCAGCACCCTTAGGGGGTTGGCAGGGACCGGGGAGCTGTTTTTT
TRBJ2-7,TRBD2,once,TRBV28,CASSLRGGASYEQYF,TGTGCCAGCAGTTTACGCGGGGGGGCCTCCTACGAGCAGTACTTC
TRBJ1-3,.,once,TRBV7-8,CASSLQGSGNTIYF,TGTGCCAGCAGCCTACAGGGCTCTGGAAACACCATATATTTT
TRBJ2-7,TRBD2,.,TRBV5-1,CASSPTSGGNEQYF,TGCGCCAGCAGCCCGACTAGCGGGGGTAACGAGCAGTACTTC
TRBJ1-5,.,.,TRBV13,CASSLGEGQPQHF,TGTGCCAGCAGCTTAGGGGAGGGTCAGCCCCAGCATTTT
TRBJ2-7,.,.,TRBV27,CASSEYPGNYEQYF,TGTGCCAGCAGTGAGTATCCGGGGAATTACGAGCAGTACTTC
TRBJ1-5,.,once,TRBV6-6,CASSPGAPSNQPQHF,TGTGCCAGCAGTCCAGGGGCCCCTAGCAATCAGCCCCAGCATTTT
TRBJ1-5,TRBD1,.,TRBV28,CASSPTRQGAPSNQPQHF,TGTGCCAGCAGCCCCACGAGGCAGGGGGCGCCTAGCAATCAGCCCCAGCATTTT
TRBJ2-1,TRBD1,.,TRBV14,CASSRSGGAIYDEQFF,TGTGCCAGCAGCCGGTCAGGGGGCGCGATCTACGATGAGCAGTTCTTC
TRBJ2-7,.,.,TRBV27,CASSLMGGRNEQYF,TGTGCCAGCAGTCTAATGGGGGGGCGCAACGAGCAGTACTTC
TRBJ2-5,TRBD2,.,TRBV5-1,CASSMGLAGGEWETQYF,TGCGCCAGCAGCATGGGACTAGCGGGAGGGGAGTGGGAGACCCAGTACTTC
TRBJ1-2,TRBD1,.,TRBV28,CASSPQGRGRSGYTF,TGTGCCAGCAGTCCCCAAGGCAGGGGGCGCTCTGGCTACACCTTC
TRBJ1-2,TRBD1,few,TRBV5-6,CASSSVAGGANYGYTF,TGTGCCAGCAGCTCCGTCGCAGGGGGCGCGAACTATGGCTACACCTTC
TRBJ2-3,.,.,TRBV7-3,CASSLTSTDTDTQYF,TGTGCCAGCAGCTTAACATCAACAGACACAGATACGCAGTATTTT
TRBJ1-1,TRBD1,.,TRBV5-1,CASSTGTGGLGTEAFF,TGCGCCAGCAGCACAGGGACAGGGGGATTGGGCACTGAAGCTTTCTTT